This T cell receptor (beta chain) comes out of a study of T-cell memory formation after mild COVID-19. About the study: TCR clusters were mostly donor specific. The study's findings and limits: For contracting clones, CD4+ ones sat mainly in CM and EM, CD8+ in EMRA. Several responding clones turned up in pre-infection memory, indicating that cross-reactive memory may have taken part.

cDNA libraries for TCR alpha and TCR beta, carrying sample barcodes and UMIs, came from 5'RACE with constant-segment primers. TCRdb ran MiXCR on the 5' RACE reads and lists one entry per CDR3 protein. The data hold around 340,000 distinct CDR3 sequences, with under 25% observed a single time. The germline CDR1 and CDR2 sequences are LNHNV and YYDKDF (reference sequence). CDR3 length: 13 residues. The ends were cut back, 5 bases at V and 5 bases at J, with 12 bases in the middle. About this clonotype: What it recognizes is unknown.

J is TRBJ1-2 and V is TRBV15, with unresolved D. What was sequenced was PBMCs or a T cell subset sorted from them (not recorded which). The clonotype was recovered from an adult woman who had mild COVID-19 (a few samples of this study predate the infection). Cell type and time point are not known. The CDR3 protein is CATSFPAGYGYTF. In DNA, the CDR3 is TGTGCCACCAGCTTTCCGGCCGGGTATGGCTACACCTTC.